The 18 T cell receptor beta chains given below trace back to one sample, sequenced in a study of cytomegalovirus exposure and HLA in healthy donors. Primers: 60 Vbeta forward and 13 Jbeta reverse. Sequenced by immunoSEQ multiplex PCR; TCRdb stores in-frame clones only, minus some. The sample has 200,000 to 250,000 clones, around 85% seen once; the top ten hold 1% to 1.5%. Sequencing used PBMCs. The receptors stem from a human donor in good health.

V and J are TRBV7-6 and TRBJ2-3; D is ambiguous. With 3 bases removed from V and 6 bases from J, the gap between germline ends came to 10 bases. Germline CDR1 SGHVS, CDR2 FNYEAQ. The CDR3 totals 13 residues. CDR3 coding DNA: TGTGCCAGCAGCTTGAGGTCTTGGGATACGCAGTATTTT. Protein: CASSLRSWDTQYF.

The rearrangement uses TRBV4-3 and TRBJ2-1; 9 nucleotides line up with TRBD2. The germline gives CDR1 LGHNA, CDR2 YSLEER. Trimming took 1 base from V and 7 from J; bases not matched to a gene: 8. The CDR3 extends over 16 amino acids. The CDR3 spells CASSQVVAGVMNEQFF. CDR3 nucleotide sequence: TGCGCCAGCAGCCAAGTGGTAGCGGGAGTAATGAATGAGCAGTTCTTC.

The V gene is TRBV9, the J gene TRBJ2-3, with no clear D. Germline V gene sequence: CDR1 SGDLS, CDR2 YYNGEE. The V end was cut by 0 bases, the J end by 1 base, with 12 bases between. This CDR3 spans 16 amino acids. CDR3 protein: CASSVESGQGTDTQYF. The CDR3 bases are TGTGCCAGCAGCGTAGAATCTGGGCAGGGCACAGATACGCAGTATTTT.

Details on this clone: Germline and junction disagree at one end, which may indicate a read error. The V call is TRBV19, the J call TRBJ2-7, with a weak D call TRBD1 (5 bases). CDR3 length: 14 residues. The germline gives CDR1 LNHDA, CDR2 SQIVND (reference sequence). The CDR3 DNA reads TGTGCCAGTAGTTGGGCAGGGATTTCCTGCGAGCAGTACTTC. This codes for CASSWAGISCEQYF.

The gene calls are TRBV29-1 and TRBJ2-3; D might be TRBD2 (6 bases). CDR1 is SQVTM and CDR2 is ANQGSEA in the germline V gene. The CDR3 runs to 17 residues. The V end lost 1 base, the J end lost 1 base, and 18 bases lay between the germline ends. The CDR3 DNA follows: TGCAGCGTTGAAGGGGGTAGCGGTCGTCGGCGCACAGATACGCAGTATTTT. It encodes CSVEGGSGRRRTDTQYF.

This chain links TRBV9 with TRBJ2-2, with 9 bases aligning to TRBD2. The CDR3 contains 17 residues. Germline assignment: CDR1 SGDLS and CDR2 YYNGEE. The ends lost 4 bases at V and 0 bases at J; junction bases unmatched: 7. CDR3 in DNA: TGTGCCAGCAGCCACCCTCGACTAGCGGCGAACACCGGGGAGCTGTTTTTT. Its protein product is CASSHPRLAANTGELFF.

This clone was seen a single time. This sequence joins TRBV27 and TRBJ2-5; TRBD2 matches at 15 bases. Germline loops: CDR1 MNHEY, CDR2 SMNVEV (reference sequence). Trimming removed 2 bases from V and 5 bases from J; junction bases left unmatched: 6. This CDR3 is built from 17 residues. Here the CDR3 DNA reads TGTGCCAGCAGTTTAACCGGACTAGCGGGAGGGCTGGAGACCCAGTACTTC. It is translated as CASSLTGLAGGLETQYF.

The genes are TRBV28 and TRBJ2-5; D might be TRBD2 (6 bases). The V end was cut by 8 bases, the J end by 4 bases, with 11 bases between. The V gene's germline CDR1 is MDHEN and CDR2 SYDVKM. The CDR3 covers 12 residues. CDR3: CASRGDSETQYF. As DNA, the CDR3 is TGTGCCAGCCGAGGGGACTCAGAGACCCAGTACTTC.

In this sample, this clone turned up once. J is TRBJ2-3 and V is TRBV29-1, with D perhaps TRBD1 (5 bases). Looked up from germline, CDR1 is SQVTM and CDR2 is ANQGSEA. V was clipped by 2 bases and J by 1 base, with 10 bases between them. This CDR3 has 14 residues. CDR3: CSVERGAGTDTQYF. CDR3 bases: TGCAGCGTTGAAAGGGGCGCCGGCACAGATACGCAGTATTTT.

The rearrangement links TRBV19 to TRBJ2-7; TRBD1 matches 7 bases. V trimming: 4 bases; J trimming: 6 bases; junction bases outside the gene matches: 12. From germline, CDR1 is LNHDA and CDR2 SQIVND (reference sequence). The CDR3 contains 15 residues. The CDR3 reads CASSRDRDLLGEQYF. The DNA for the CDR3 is TGTGCCAGTAGTAGAGACAGGGATCTTCTTGGCGAGCAGTACTTC.

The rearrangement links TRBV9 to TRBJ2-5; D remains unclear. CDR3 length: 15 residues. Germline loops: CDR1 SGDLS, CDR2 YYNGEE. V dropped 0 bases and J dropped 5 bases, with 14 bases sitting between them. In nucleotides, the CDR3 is TGTGCCAGCAGCGTAGGGGTCACAAGCGACGAGACCCAGTACTTC. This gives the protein CASSVGVTSDETQYF.

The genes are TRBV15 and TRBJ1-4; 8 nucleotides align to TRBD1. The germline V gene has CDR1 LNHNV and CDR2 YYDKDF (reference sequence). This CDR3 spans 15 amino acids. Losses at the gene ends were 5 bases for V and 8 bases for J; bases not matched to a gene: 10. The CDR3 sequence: CATSSPQGGPEKLFF. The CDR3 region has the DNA TGTGCCACCAGCTCCCCACAGGGGGGGCCCGAAAAACTGTTTTTT.

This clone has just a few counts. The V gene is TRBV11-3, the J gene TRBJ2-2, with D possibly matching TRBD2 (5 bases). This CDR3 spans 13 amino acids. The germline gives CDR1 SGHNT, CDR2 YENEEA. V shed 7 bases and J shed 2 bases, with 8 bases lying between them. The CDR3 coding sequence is TGTGCCAGCAAACGGGATAACACCGGGGAGCTGTTTTTT. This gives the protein CASKRDNTGELFF.

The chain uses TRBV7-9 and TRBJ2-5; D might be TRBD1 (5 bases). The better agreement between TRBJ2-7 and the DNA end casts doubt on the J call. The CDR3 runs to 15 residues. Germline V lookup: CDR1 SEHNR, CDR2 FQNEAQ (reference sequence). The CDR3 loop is CASSARVAGLYEQYF. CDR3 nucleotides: TGTGCCAGCAGCGCCAGGGTTGCAGGGCTCTACGAGCAGTACTTC.

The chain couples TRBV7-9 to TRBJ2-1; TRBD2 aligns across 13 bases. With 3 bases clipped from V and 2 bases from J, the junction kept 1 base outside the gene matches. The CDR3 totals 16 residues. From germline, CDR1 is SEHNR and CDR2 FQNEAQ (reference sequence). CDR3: CASSFGLAGAYNEQFF. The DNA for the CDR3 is TGTGCCAGCAGCTTTGGACTAGCGGGAGCCTACAATGAGCAGTTCTTC.

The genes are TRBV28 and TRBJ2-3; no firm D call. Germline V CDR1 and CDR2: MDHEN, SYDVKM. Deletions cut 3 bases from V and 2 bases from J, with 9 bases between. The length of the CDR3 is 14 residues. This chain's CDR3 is CASSLLSLTDTQYF. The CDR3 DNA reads TGTGCCAGCAGTTTGTTGAGTCTCACAGATACGCAGTATTTT.

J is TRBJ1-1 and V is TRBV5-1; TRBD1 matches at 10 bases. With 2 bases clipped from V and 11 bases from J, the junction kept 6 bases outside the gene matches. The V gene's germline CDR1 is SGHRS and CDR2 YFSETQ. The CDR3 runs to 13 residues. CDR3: CASSFGTGQGAFF. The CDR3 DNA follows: TGCGCCAGCAGCTTTGGGACGGGACAGGGGGCTTTCTTT.

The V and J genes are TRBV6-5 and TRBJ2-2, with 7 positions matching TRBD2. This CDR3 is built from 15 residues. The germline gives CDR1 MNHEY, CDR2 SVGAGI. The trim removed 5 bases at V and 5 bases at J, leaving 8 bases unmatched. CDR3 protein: CASSGTTSLTGELFF. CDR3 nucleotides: TGTGCCAGCAGTGGCACGACTAGCCTGACCGGGGAGCTGTTTTTT.